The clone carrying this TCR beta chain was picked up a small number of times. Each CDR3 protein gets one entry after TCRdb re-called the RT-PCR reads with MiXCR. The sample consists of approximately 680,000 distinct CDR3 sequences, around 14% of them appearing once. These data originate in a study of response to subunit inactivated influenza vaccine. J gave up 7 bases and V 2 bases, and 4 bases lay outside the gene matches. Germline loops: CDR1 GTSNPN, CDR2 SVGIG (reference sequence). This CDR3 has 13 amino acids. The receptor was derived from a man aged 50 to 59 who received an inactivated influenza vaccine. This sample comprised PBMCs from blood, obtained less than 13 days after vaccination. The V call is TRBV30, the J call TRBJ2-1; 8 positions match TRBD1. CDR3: CAWSLGQANEQFF. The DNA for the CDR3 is TGTGCCTGGAGTCTGGGACAGGCTAATGAGCAGTTCTTC.